Below, 14 T cell receptor beta chains from the same sample are listed, as sequenced in a study of T cells in localized non-small cell lung cancer. This table comes from immunoSEQ multiplex PCR, and its TCRdb copy is limited to in-frame clones, with some not included. The data contain about 20,000 clones, more than 75% of them seen just once; the ten biggest clones take up 12%. This specimen consisted of PBMCs, obtained before any cancer treatment. Receptors originate from a man aged 40-75 years with stage II squamous cell lung carcinoma.

The V and J genes are TRBV5-5 and TRBJ2-2, with a possible D match to TRBD2 (5 bases). The CDR3 totals 15 residues. Trimming removed 0 bases at V and 5 bases at J, with 11 bases between. Per germline, CDR1 SGHKS and CDR2 YYEKEE (reference sequence). The CDR3 DNA sequence: TGTGCCAGCAGCTTGGCCGGCGGCGGGACCGGGGAGCTGTTTTTT. Its translation is CASSLAGGGTGELFF.

The chain uses TRBV11-3 and TRBJ2-1; TRBD2 is a possible D gene (6 bases). V dropped 5 bases and J dropped 8 bases, with 34 bases sitting between them. Per germline, CDR1 SGHNT and CDR2 YENEEA. The length of the CDR3 is 20 residues. CDR3 sequence reads: CASSLYPAMVKRTTIDEQFF. DNA for the CDR3: TGTGCCAGCAGCCTATACCCTGCGATGGTGAAGAGGACTACAATTGATGAGCAGTTCTTC.

This clone showed up just once. The V and J genes are TRBV6-1 and TRBJ1-5; D is undetermined. The CDR3 consists of 14 residues. The V gene lost 7 bases and the J gene lost 2 bases, with 12 bases spanning the gap. The germline V gene encodes CDR1 MNHNS and CDR2 SASEGT. CDR3 coding DNA: TGTGCCAGCAACTCAATCAGTGGCAATCAGCCCCAGCATTTT. As protein: CASNSISGNQPQHF.

A word on this clone: The junction departs from germline at one end; a sequencing error may be responsible. The chain carries TRBV6-5 and TRBJ2-7; no clear D gene. The CDR3 totals 14 residues. Germline CDR1 is MNHEY and CDR2 is SVGAGI. CDR3 bases: TGTGCCAGCAGAACCTCAGGCACTCCCTACAAGCAGTACTTC. Translating it yields CASRTSGTPYKQYF.

J is TRBJ1-4 and V is TRBV28; D perhaps matches TRBD1 (5 bases). Germline V CDR1 and CDR2: MDHEN, SYDVKM. Trimming shortened V by 4 bases and J by 4 bases, and 13 bases separated the two germline ends. This CDR3 is built from 15 residues. The CDR3 here is CASSSRGGDNEKLFF. The CDR3 DNA reads as TGTGCCAGCAGTTCTCGAGGAGGGGATAATGAAAAACTGTTTTTT.

The rearrangement joins TRBV6-5 to TRBJ1-1, with D possibly TRBD1 on 6 matching bases. Germline V gene data show CDR1 as MNHEY and CDR2 as SVGAGI. The V end was cut by 5 bases, the J end by 1 base, with 11 bases between. There are 14 residues in the CDR3. CDR3 DNA: TGTGCCAGCAGTAAAAGGGGGGGGAACACTGAAGCTTTCTTT. Its translation: CASSKRGGNTEAFF.

The chain employs TRBV5-6 and TRBJ2-2; the D gene is possibly TRBD2 (5 bases). Germline lookup yields CDR1 SGHDT and CDR2 YYEEEE. Trimming cost V 2 bases and J 4 bases, with 15 bases left between them. This CDR3 is built from 16 residues. DNA for the CDR3: TGTGCCAGCAGCTTAGTGTCCCGGGGTAGCACCGGGGAGCTGTTTTTT. This translates into CASSLVSRGSTGELFF.

The rearrangement links TRBV9 to TRBJ1-5, with a possible D match to TRBD1 (5 bases). This CDR3 has 15 amino acids. V dropped 4 bases and J dropped 7 bases, with 18 bases sitting between them. Germline V gives CDR1 SGDLS, CDR2 YYNGEE. The CDR3: CASSRMGGSEQPQHF. CDR3 DNA sequence: TGTGCCAGCAGCCGCATGGGGGGAAGTGAACAGCCCCAGCATTTT.

This rearrangement joins TRBV6-5 to TRBJ2-3; D gene uncertain. With 7 bases removed from V and 4 bases from J, the gap between germline ends came to 6 bases. This CDR3 region has 11 residues. Germline assignment: CDR1 MNHEY and CDR2 SVGAGI. The CDR3 nucleotides are TGTGCCAGCATTGACGCAGATACGCAGTATTTT. This sequence encodes CASIDADTQYF.

V usage is TRBV4-2 and J usage is TRBJ1-1, with TRBD1 identical over 7 bases. Per the germline V gene, CDR1 is LGHNA and CDR2 is YNFKEQ. The CDR3 loop spans 15 amino acids. Trimming at V came to 1 base and at J to 4 bases, leaving 6 bases not matched to a gene. CDR3 region: CASSQAAGGVTEAFF. CDR3 coding DNA: TGTGCCAGCAGCCAAGCAGCAGGGGGGGTCACTGAAGCTTTCTTT.

This CDR3 reads CASSQDGSSNQPQHF. The CDR3 DNA follows: TGCGCCAGCAGCCAAGACGGAAGTAGCAATCAGCCCCAGCATTTT. V is TRBV4-3 and J is TRBJ1-5; D remains unclear. V gave up 0 bases and J gave up 0 bases, with 6 bases separating them. The CDR3 is 15 amino acids. CDR1 is LGHNA and CDR2 is YSLEER in the germline V gene.

This chain connects TRBV19 to TRBJ2-2; a possible D gene is TRBD1 (5 bases). The CDR3 runs to 15 residues. Germline CDR1 is LNHDA and CDR2 is SQIVND (reference sequence). V lost 4 bases, J lost 0 bases, and 9 bases lay in between. DNA for the CDR3: TGTGCCAGTAGTACGACAGTTGCGAACACCGGGGAGCTGTTTTTT. It yields the protein CASSTTVANTGELFF.

The chain uses TRBV2 and TRBJ2-1; D is possibly TRBD1 (5 bases). Germline loops: CDR1 SNHLY, CDR2 FYNNEI. Trimming left V 7 bases short and J 8 bases short, with 15 bases between. CDR3 length: 13 residues. DNA of the CDR3: TGTGCCAGCACCGAGGTTAGGGGTGATGAGCAGTTCTTC. It yields the protein CASTEVRGDEQFF.

The rearrangement joins TRBV21-1 to TRBJ2-5; TRBD2 was called by the table and not checked on the DNA. TRBV21-1 is a recognized pseudogene. The CDR3 loop spans 14 amino acids. CDR3 protein: CASSNPGLQETQYF. Written as DNA, the CDR3 is TGTGCCAGCAGCAATCCAGGACTACAAGAGACCCAGTACTTC.